This T cell receptor (beta chain) was identified in a study of shared clonotypes between healthy human individuals. Study outcomes and limitations: The study's rarefaction showed incomplete sorted-subset sequencing despite large depth. Richness estimates generally favored naive over memory subsets.

Of note for this clone: Antigen: not known.

Produced via immunoSEQ multiplex PCR; TCRdb's table is partial and in-frame only. This repertoire shows about 980,000 clones, approximately 76% found once; its top ten account for over 1.3%. The length of the CDR3 is 14 residues. With 4 bases removed from V and 7 bases from J, the gap between germline ends came to 14 bases. Germline CDR1 reads SGHDT; CDR2 reads YYEEEE. Sequenced input: memory CD4+ T cells sorted from blood. Subset specified: CD45RA-negative fraction. V and J are TRBV5-6 and TRBJ2-2, with D tentatively TRBD1 (6 bases). The sequence was obtained from a young man in good health. The CDR3 is CASSPGAGNGELFF. The CDR3 DNA sequence: TGTGCCAGCAGCCCAGGGGCAGGGAACGGGGAGCTGTTTTTT.